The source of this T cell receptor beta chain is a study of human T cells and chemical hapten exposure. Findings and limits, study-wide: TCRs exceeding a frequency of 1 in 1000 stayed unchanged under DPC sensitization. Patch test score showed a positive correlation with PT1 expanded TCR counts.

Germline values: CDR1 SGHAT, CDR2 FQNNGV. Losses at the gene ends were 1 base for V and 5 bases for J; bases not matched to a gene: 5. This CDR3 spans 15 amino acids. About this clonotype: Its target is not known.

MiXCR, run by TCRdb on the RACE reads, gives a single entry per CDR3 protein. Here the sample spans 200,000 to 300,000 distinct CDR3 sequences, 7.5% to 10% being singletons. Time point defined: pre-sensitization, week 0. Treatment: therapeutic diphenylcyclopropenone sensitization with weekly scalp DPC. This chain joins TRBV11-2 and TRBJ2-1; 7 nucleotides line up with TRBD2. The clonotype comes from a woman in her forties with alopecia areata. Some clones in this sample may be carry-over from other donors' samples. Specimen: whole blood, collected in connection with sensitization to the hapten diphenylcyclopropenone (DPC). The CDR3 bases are TGTGCCAGCAGCTTAGTTGCTAGCGGAGACAATGAGCAGTTCTTC. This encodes CASSLVASGDNEQFF.